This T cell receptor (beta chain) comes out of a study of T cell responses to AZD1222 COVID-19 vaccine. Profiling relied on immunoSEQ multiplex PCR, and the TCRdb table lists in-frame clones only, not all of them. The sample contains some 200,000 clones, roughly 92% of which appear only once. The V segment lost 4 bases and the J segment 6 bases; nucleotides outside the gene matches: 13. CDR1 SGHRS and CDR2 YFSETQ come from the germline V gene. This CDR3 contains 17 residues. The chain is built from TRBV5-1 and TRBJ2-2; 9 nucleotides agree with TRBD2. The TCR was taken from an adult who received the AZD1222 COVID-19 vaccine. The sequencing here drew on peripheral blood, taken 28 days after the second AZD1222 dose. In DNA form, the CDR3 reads TGCGCCAGCAGCCCCCTACCGGGACTAGCCCCACCCGGGGAGCTGTTTTTT. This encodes CASSPLPGLAPPGELFF.